Listed below are T cell receptor beta chains from one sample, sequenced in a study of T cell responses to AZD1222 COVID-19 vaccine. Sequencing used immunoSEQ multiplex PCR; TCRdb keeps in-frame clones, though not all of them. The table includes just over 80,000 clones, 85% to 90% detected once. The sequencing used peripheral blood, collected on day 0 of AZD1222 vaccination. The origin of the receptors is an adult in good health. The CDR3 runs from the conserved cysteine through the conserved F or W.

v_gene	j_gene	CDR3aa
TRBV5-1	TRBJ1-6	CASSPGQDNSPLHF
TRBV19	TRBJ1-5	CASRNTGGGGQPQHF
TRBV5-1	TRBJ2-3	CASSYFSSSTDTQYF
TRBV29-1	TRBJ2-2	CSVGGTGELFF
TRBV29-1	TRBJ2-7	CSVGTGAGYEQYF
TRBV30	TRBJ1-3	CAWSASDSLGNTIYF
TRBV5-1	TRBJ1-5	CASSLRGGLQPQHF
TRBV27	TRBJ2-3	CASSLMGGGGDTQYF
TRBV2	TRBJ2-3	CASSVGGGGTDTQYF
TRBV13	TRBJ1-6	CASSTGTGNSPLHF
TRBV19	TRBJ1-5	CASRDGTGGLYSNQPQHF
TRBV3-1/TRBV3-2	TRBJ1-2	CASSQLGSYGYTF
TRBV7-2	TRBJ2-1	CASSDFIREQFF
TRBV12-3/TRBV12-4	TRBJ1-2	CASSWTDYGYTF
TRBV6-6	TRBJ2-3	CASRMGLVDTQYF
TRBV4-2	TRBJ1-2	CASSPLVGLLNYGYTF